One and the same sample provided the 19 T cell receptor beta chains below, sequenced in a study of T cells in Graves' hyperthyroidism and ophthalmopathy. Amplified regions were TCR beta CDR3 sequences from RNA transcripts. Researchers ran a first-round RT-PCR on the TCR CDR3 using the HTBI primer set. In TCRdb, the multiplex PCR reads were re-called with MiXCR into one record per CDR3 protein. This table has some 800,000 distinct CDR3 sequences, over 35% appearing once. Sequenced input: blood. The receptors here all came from a man between 18 and 35 years old with Graves' hyperthyroidism.

The chain combines TRBV19 with TRBJ2-6; D might be TRBD1 (6 bases). The CDR3 runs to 13 residues. The germline CDR1 and CDR2 sequences are LNHDA and SQIVND (reference sequence). V gave up 6 bases and J gave up 4 bases, with 7 bases separating them. DNA of the CDR3: TGTGCCAGTAGAGGACAGGGGGCCAACGTCCTGACTTTC. Translating it yields CASRGQGANVLTF.

This clonotype was seen at least ten times. The V call is TRBV15, the J call TRBJ1-5; TRBD1 matches 8 bases. V shed 3 bases, J shed 7 bases, and the junction held 8 bases outside the gene matches. Germline V gene sequence: CDR1 LNHNV, CDR2 YYDKDF (reference sequence). The CDR3 loop spans 15 amino acids. The CDR3 DNA follows: TGTGCCACCAGCAGCGAGCAGGGGGCTTGGCAGCCCCAGCATTTT. Amino acids: CATSSEQGAWQPQHF.

This clonotype was counted between two and nine times. In DNA form, the CDR3 reads TGTGCCAGCAGCGTTGAAGATCAAGTTACCTCCTACGAGCAGTACTTC. It is translated as CASSVEDQVTSYEQYF. The chain links TRBV14 to TRBJ2-7; D not resolved. The CDR3 consists of 16 residues. Trimming took off 5 bases at V and 0 bases at J, with 17 bases between the two ends. CDR1 and CDR2 from the germline V gene are SGHDN and FVKESK.

The gene calls are TRBV7-9 and TRBJ2-7, with D tentatively TRBD1 (6 bases). Germline V lookup: CDR1 SEHNR, CDR2 FQNEAQ (reference sequence). CDR3 size: 16 residues. With 5 bases removed from V and 3 bases from J, the gap between germline ends came to 20 bases. The CDR3 protein is CASSLSENRALYEQYF. The CDR3 coding sequence is TGTGCCAGCAGCCTGTCCGAGAACAGGGCTCTCTACGAGCAGTACTTC.

This clonotype has only a few counts. The J gene is TRBJ2-7, the V gene TRBV9; D call uncertain. Trimming took off 5 bases at V and 2 bases at J, with 8 bases between the two ends. Germline CDR1 SGDLS, CDR2 YYNGEE. This CDR3 has 12 amino acids. Written as DNA, the CDR3 is TGTGCCAGCAGTTACGAGACCTACGAGCAGTACTTC. This codes for CASSYETYEQYF.

As to this clonotype: Because the CDR3 is missing its conserved closing phenylalanine or tryptophan, this is likely a read error. The DNA is omitted, as the CDR3 cannot be located on it reliably, and the CDR3 follows TCRdb's listing. Here the CDR3 reads CASSRIGQ. The genes are TRBV7-9 and TRBJ2-5; the table names TRBD2, a call not compared with the DNA. The CDR3 has 8 residues if both end residues are counted. Germline assignment: CDR1 SEHNR and CDR2 FQNEAQ (reference sequence).

The chain recombines TRBV29-1 with TRBJ1-1; no definite D call. The CDR3 runs 11 residues. From germline, CDR1 is SQVTM and CDR2 ANQGSEA. The V end was cut by 8 bases, the J end by 7 bases, with 14 bases between. CDR3 loop: CSSDLGGEAFF. The CDR3 DNA is TGCAGCTCCGATTTGGGAGGTGAAGCTTTCTTT.

This clonotype was seen only once. The chain recombines TRBV20-1 with TRBJ2-2, with 8 bases matching TRBD1. Germline V lookup: CDR1 DFQATT, CDR2 SNEGSKA (reference sequence). The CDR3 has 12 residues. V dropped 3 bases and J dropped 10; count of bases not matched to a gene: 4. CDR3 sequence: CSARTGEVELFF. The CDR3 bases are TGCAGTGCTAGGACAGGGGAAGTGGAGCTGTTTTTT.

The rearrangement links TRBV6-1 to TRBJ1-5; unclear D gene. Trimming removed 2 bases at V and 11 bases at J, with 22 bases between. The CDR3 contains 16 residues. Germline loops: CDR1 MNHNS, CDR2 SASEGT. The DNA for the CDR3 is TGTGCCAGCAGTGAATGGTGGCAGGACCGTCGAGGTGCCCAGCATTTT. Translated, it gives CASSEWWQDRRGAQHF.

The rearrangement uses TRBV9 and TRBJ1-1; D remains ambiguous. The CDR3 covers 14 residues. In germline, CDR1 is SGDLS, CDR2 YYNGEE. Trimming removed 0 bases from V and 3 bases from J, with 9 bases in between. The CDR3 here is CASSVEVGHTEAFF. As DNA, the CDR3 is TGTGCCAGCAGCGTAGAGGTAGGGCACACTGAAGCTTTCTTT.

V and J are TRBV11-3 and TRBJ1-1; maybe TRBD1 (5 bases). Germline CDR1 is SGHNT and CDR2 is YENEEA. The CDR3 totals 13 residues. V lost 4 bases, J lost 5 bases, and 11 bases lay in between. The DNA for the CDR3 is TGTGCCAGCAGCTCAGCAGGGCGGACTGAAGCTTTCTTT. Its translation: CASSSAGRTEAFF.

V is TRBV11-2 and J is TRBJ2-7; TRBD1 might be the D (6 bases). Trimming left V 5 bases short and J 2 bases short, with 13 bases between. The germline V gene encodes CDR1 SGHAT and CDR2 FQNNGV. This CDR3 spans 14 amino acids. DNA for the CDR3: TGTGCCAGCAGCGCTTTGGGACAAGCCTACGAGCAGTACTTC. It yields the protein CASSALGQAYEQYF.

This clonotype was detected only a few times. The chain employs TRBV12-3 or TRBV12-4 and TRBJ1-1; D perhaps matches TRBD1 (5 bases). The V and J ends lost 5 bases and 12 bases respectively, with 16 bases between them. The CDR3 contains 12 residues. The CDR3 DNA is TGTGCCAGCAGTAGGGGTTCGAAGGTGACTTTCTTT. It encodes CASSRGSKVTFF.

In this sample, this clonotype turned up once. The CDR3 sequence: CASSRDRGYEHF. CDR3 nucleotides: TGTGCCAGTTCCCGGGACAGGGGATACGAGCATTTT. The rearrangement uses TRBV19 and TRBJ1-5, with 10 bases that match TRBD1. The CDR3 totals 12 residues. The germline V gene has CDR1 LNHDA and CDR2 SQIVND (reference sequence). Trimming took 8 bases from V and 14 from J; bases not matched to a gene: 9.

This sequence joins TRBV20-1 and TRBJ1-5; no firm D call. The CDR3 contains 13 residues. CDR1 DFQATT and CDR2 SNEGSKA come from the germline V gene (reference sequence). The V and J ends lost 5 bases and 2 bases respectively, with 10 bases between them. The CDR3 sequence is CSAGFDGNQPQHF. Here the CDR3 DNA reads TGCAGTGCTGGGTTTGATGGCAATCAGCCCCAGCATTTT.

The rearrangement links TRBV19 to TRBJ1-5; a possible D gene is TRBD1 (6 bases). There are 19 residues in the CDR3. The germline gives CDR1 LNHDA, CDR2 SQIVND (reference sequence). The V end was cut by 2 bases, the J end by 1 base, with 21 bases between. CDR3: CASSIKSAGVGRSNQPQHF. The CDR3 nucleotides are TGTGCCAGTAGTATAAAGTCGGCAGGGGTGGGGAGAAGCAATCAGCCCCAGCATTTT. Looking up the rest from reference TRBV19 and TRBJ1-5 gives the full variable domain: DGGITQSPKYLFRKEGQNVTLSCEQNLNHDAMYWYRQDPGQGLRLIYYSQIVNDFQKGDIAEGYSVSREKKESFPLTVTSAQKNPTAFYLCASSIKSAGVGRSNQPQHFGDGTRLSIL.

The CDR3 region has the DNA TGTGCCAGCAGTTCCGGGACAGGGGGCGCCCAGCCCCAGCATTTT. Translation: CASSSGTGGAQPQHF. The gene calls are TRBV7-6 and TRBJ1-5; 12 positions match TRBD1. The CDR3 has 15 amino acids. The junction had 7 bases not matched to a gene; V was cut back by 6 bases and J by 7 bases. In germline, CDR1 is SGHVS, CDR2 FNYEAQ. Variable domain in full (rest from reference TRBV7-6 and TRBJ1-5): GAGVSQSPRYKVTKRGQDVALRCDPISGHVSLYWYRQALGQGPEFLTYFNYEAQQDKSGLPNDRFSAERPEGSISTLTIQRTEQRDSAMYRCASSSGTGGAQPQHFGDGTRLSIL.

Turning to this clonotype: Since a much larger clone is just one base distant, this may be a read error. The chain uses TRBV25-1 and TRBJ1-4, with TRBD1 matching 7 bases. Germline CDR1 and CDR2: MGHDK and SYGVNS. There are 13 residues in the CDR3. The CDR3 nucleotides read TGTGCCGGCAGGGACAGCCTAAATGAAAAACTGTTTTTT. Its protein is CAGRDSLNEKLFF.

The chain carries TRBV4-2 and TRBJ2-5; D is perhaps TRBD1 (5 bases). CDR3 length: 14 residues. V gave up 3 bases and J gave up 5 bases, with 13 bases separating them. The germline V gene encodes CDR1 LGHNA and CDR2 YNFKEQ. The CDR3 nucleotides read TGTGCCAGCAGCCAGGGGCAGGACGGGGAGACCCAGTACTTC. Residues: CASSQGQDGETQYF.